Presented here are 13 T cell receptor beta chains from one specimen sequenced in a study of blood T cell repertoires in COVID-19. Method: immunoSEQ multiplex PCR; TCRdb's copy keeps in-frame clones and lacks some. The sample consists of 250,000 or so clones, about 91% of them appearing once. Sequencing was carried out using peripheral blood. These receptor sequences come from a woman in her 30s with COVID-19, enrolled during active disease.

The chain uses TRBV6-2 or TRBV6-3 and TRBJ1-3; D not certain. Per the germline V gene, CDR1 is MNHEY and CDR2 is SVGEGT. The ends were cut back, 5 bases at V and 4 bases at J, with 6 bases in the middle. CDR3 length: 12 amino acids. CDR3 region: CASSVAGNTIYF. The DNA of the CDR3 is TGTGCCAGCAGTGTCGCGGGAAACACCATATATTTT.

V gene TRBV23-1 combines with J gene TRBJ1-6; no definite D call. Being an ORF, TRBV23-1 has a function that is uncertain. The CDR3 spans 10 residues. V gave up 5 bases and J gave up 12 bases, with 5 bases separating them. The CDR3 is CASSSKPLHF. CDR3 sequence (DNA): TGCGCCAGCAGTTCCAAACCCCTCCACTTT.

This rearrangement joins TRBV5-1 to TRBJ1-4; 7 bases agree with TRBD1. Germline assignment: CDR1 SGHRS and CDR2 YFSETQ. V shed 5 bases, J shed 2 bases, and the junction held 3 bases outside the gene matches. This CDR3 has 14 residues. Written as DNA, the CDR3 is TGCGCCAGCAGACAGACAGGGACTAATGAAAAACTGTTTTTT. It translates to CASRQTGTNEKLFF.

CDR3 region: CASRDSVDTQYF. CDR3 nucleotide sequence: TGTGCCAGCAGAGATAGCGTAGATACGCAGTATTTT. The chain carries TRBV2 and TRBJ2-3; a weak D match, TRBD2 (5 bases). CDR1 and CDR2 (germline): SNHLY, FYNNEI. CDR3 length equals 12 residues. V was trimmed by 6 bases and J by 5 bases, leaving 9 bases between them.

The V call is TRBV20-1, the J call TRBJ2-5, with 10 bases identical to TRBD2. The CDR3 covers 14 residues. Trimming cost V 3 bases and J 1 base; bases outside gene matches: 2. CDR1 and CDR2 (germline): DFQATT, SNEGSKA (reference sequence). The CDR3 protein is CSASLAGVQETQYF. The CDR3 DNA follows: TGCAGTGCTAGTCTAGCGGGGGTCCAAGAGACCCAGTACTTC.

The chain combines TRBV7-9 with TRBJ2-1; 8 bases map to TRBD2. The CDR3 covers 17 residues. Trimming took 1 base from V and 7 from J; bases not matched to a gene: 12. Germline CDR1 reads SEHNR; CDR2 reads FQNEAQ (reference sequence). The CDR3 DNA is TGTGCCAGCAGCTTAGATTTCGTGATTAGCGGGAAAAATGAGCAGTTCTTC. It specifies CASSLDFVISGKNEQFF. The whole variable domain, filled in from reference TRBV7-9 and TRBJ2-1, reads DTGVSQNPRHKITKRGQNVTFRCDPISEHNRLYWYRQTLGQGPEFLTYFQNEAQLEKSRLLSDRFSAERPKGSFSTLEIQRTEQGDSAMYLCASSLDFVISGKNEQFFGPGTRLTVL.

V gene TRBV6-2 or TRBV6-3 combines with J gene TRBJ2-5; the match to TRBD2 covers 9 bases. Per the germline V gene, CDR1 is MNHEY and CDR2 is SVGEGT. The CDR3 is made up of 16 amino acids. V shed 1 base, J shed 5 bases, and the junction held 8 bases outside the gene matches. In DNA form, the CDR3 reads TGTGCCAGCAGTTACTTTGGACCTAGCGGGAAGGAGACCCAGTACTTC. It codes for CASSYFGPSGKETQYF.

The rearrangement uses TRBV3-1 (or the pseudogene TRBV3-2) and TRBJ2-3; D not certain. Germline V gives CDR1 LGHDT, CDR2 YNNKEL (reference sequence). This CDR3 comprises 14 residues. Trimming removed 1 base from V and 6 bases from J, with 11 bases in between. CDR3 nucleotide sequence: TGTGCCAGCAGCCAAGCGGCAGGTGGGGATACGCAGTATTTT. Protein: CASSQAAGGDTQYF.

The gene calls are TRBV29-1 and TRBJ2-5, with 8 bases lining up with TRBD1. The germline gives CDR1 SQVTM, CDR2 ANQGSEA. Germline trimming cut 4 bases from V and 4 bases from J; bases unmatched to any gene: 8. This CDR3 region has 14 residues. CDR3 amino acids: CSVVGSTGVETQYF. The CDR3 region has the DNA TGCAGCGTTGTGGGTTCGACAGGGGTAGAGACCCAGTACTTC.

As concerns this clone: The sample carries other DNA sequences with the same CDR3. The chain carries TRBV2 and TRBJ2-1, with 10 bases fitting TRBD1. Germline loops: CDR1 SNHLY, CDR2 FYNNEI. V lost 8 bases to trimming and J lost 6 bases; unmatched junction nucleotides: 4. This CDR3 spans 13 amino acids. The CDR3 DNA sequence: TGTGCCAGCTCCCGGGACAGGGGCAATGAGCAGTTCTTC. This codes for CASSRDRGNEQFF.

This chain links TRBV28 with TRBJ1-1; D is perhaps TRBD1 (6 bases). CDR1 is MDHEN and CDR2 is SYDVKM in the germline V gene. The V end was cut by 7 bases, the J end by 1 base, with 10 bases between. CDR3 length: 13 residues. CDR3 DNA sequence: TGTGCCAGCAAACTGACAGGGAACACTGAAGCTTTCTTT. It encodes CASKLTGNTEAFF.

The genes are TRBV13 and TRBJ2-1; 12 bases map to TRBD2. There are 15 residues in the CDR3. CDR1 and CDR2 from the germline V gene are PRHDT and FYEKMQ (reference sequence). After removal of 4 bases from V and 9 bases from J, the junction contained 7 bases not matched to a gene. CDR3 residues: CASSSGLAGLGEQFF. The CDR3 coding sequence is TGTGCCAGCAGCTCGGGACTAGCGGGCCTTGGTGAGCAGTTCTTC.

Remarks on this clone: Other DNA sequences within the sample encode an identical CDR3. The chain couples TRBV15 to TRBJ2-2; TRBD2 agrees at 9 bases. The J segment lost 4 bases and the V segment lost 1 base, leaving 13 bases of the junction unmatched. The CDR3 runs to 19 residues. Germline values: CDR1 LNHNV, CDR2 YYDKDF (reference sequence). CDR3 in DNA: TGTGCCACCAGCAGAGGTGGTAGCGGGGGAGCCGGAGTCACCGGGGAGCTGTTTTTT. It encodes CATSRGGSGGAGVTGELFF.